The clone carrying this T cell receptor (beta chain) was counted between two and nine times. Its specificity is not known. Noted time point: persistent/refractory GD, antithyroid drugs over 5 years with positive TRAb. Researchers made the TCR library from RNA that was extracted from PBMCs. Patients all came to the study from an endocrinology department in Xi'an, China. This specimen belongs to a study of regulatory T cells in long-lasting Graves disease. Study-wide findings and caveats: Among samples with persistent disease, TRBV28, TRBJ1-2 and TRBJ2-5 were favored.

Building of the TCR beta libraries involved iRepertoire HTBI primers and Arm-PCR of CDR3 regions. One entry per CDR3 protein, called by TCRdb with MiXCR from the multiplex PCR reads. This repertoire shows around 500,000 distinct CDR3 sequences, about 20% found once; its top ten account for approximately 7.8%. Trimming at V came to 5 bases and at J to 6 bases, leaving 14 bases not matched to a gene. The CDR3 length is 16 residues. Germline lookup yields CDR1 SGHNT and CDR2 YENEEA. The sequence derives from a female donor with Graves disease. The source was peripheral blood mononuclear cells (PBMCs), collected when the disease was refractory, from a patient treated with antithyroid drugs. This chain links TRBV11-3 with TRBJ1-1; TRBD1 agrees at 8 bases. CDR3 DNA: TGTGCCAGCAGCACTAGCCGGGACAGGAAAATTGCTGAAGCTTTCTTT. Amino acids: CASSTSRDRKIAEAFF.